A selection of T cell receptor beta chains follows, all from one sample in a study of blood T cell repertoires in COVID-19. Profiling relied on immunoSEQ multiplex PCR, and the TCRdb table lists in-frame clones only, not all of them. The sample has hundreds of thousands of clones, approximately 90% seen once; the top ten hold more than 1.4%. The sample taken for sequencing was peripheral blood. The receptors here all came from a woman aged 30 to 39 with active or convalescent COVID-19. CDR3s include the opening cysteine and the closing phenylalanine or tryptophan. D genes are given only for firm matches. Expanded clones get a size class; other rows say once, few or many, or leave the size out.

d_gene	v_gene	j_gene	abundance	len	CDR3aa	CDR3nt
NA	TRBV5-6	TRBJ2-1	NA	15	CASSNRANRGGEQFF	TGTGCCAGCAGCAACCGCGCCAACAGGGGGGGTGAGCAGTTCTTC
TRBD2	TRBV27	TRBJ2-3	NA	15	CASSLPSGGTDTQYF	TGTGCCAGCAGTTTGCCGAGCGGGGGCACAGATACGCAGTATTTT
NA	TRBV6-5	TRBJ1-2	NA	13	CAVQDSTPPGYTF	TGTGCCGTTCAGGACAGTACCCCTCCTGGCTACACCTTC
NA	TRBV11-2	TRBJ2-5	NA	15	CASSSYELAQETQYF	TGTGCCAGCAGCTCATATGAGTTAGCGCAAGAGACCCAGTACTTC
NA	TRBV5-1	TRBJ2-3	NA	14	CASSTDRNTDTQYF	TGCGCCAGCAGCACGGACAGAAACACAGATACGCAGTATTTT
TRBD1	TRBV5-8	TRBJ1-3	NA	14	CASSPGTVGNTIYF	TGTGCCAGCAGCCCGGGGACAGTTGGAAACACCATATATTTT
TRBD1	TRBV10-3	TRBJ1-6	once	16	CAISDGVRTGNSPLHF	TGTGCCATCAGTGATGGCGTCAGGACAGGGAATTCCCCCCTCCACTTT
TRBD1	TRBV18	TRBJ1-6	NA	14	CASSTEGARSPLHF	TGTGCCAGCTCAACCGAGGGGGCACGTTCACCCCTCCACTTT
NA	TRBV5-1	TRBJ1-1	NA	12	CASSLQGTEAFF	TGCGCCAGCAGCTTACAGGGAACTGAAGCTTTCTTT
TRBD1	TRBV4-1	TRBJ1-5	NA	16	CASSQEQGALNQPQHF	TGCGCCAGCAGCCAAGAGCAGGGGGCTCTGAATCAGCCCCAGCATTTT
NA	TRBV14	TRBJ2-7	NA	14	CASSQVTETYEQYF	TGTGCCAGCAGCCAAGTAACGGAGACCTACGAGCAGTACTTC
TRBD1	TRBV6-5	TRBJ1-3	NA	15	CASSRDSFSGNTIYF	TGTGCCAGCAGCAGGGACAGCTTCTCTGGAAACACCATATATTTT
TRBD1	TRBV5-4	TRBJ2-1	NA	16	CASSLIRDRGGNEQFF	TGTGCCAGCAGCTTGATCCGCGACAGGGGTGGTAATGAGCAGTTCTTC
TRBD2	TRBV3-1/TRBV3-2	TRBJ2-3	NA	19	CASSQGLAGGPGFTDTQYF	TGTGCCAGCAGCCAAGGGCTAGCGGGGGGGCCCGGGTTCACAGATACGCAGTATTTT
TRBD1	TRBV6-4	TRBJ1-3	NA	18	CASRVTGTPSGPGNTIYF	TGTGCCAGCAGGGTGACAGGGACACCTTCTGGGCCGGGAAACACCATATATTTT
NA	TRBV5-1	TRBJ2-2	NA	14	CASSQDTNTGELFF	TGCGCCAGCAGCCAAGACACCAACACCGGGGAGCTGTTTTTT
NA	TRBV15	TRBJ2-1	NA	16	CATSRELLGGNNEQFF	TGTGCCACCAGCAGAGAATTGTTAGGAGGGAACAATGAGCAGTTCTTC
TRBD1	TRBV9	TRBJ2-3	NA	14	CASSVDRGPDTQYF	TGTGCCAGCAGCGTAGACAGGGGCCCAGATACGCAGTATTTT
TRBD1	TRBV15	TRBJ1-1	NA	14	CATSRRDRNTEAFF	TGTGCCACCAGCAGACGGGACAGGAACACTGAAGCTTTCTTT
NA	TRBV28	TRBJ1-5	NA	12	CASSALGQPQHF	TGTGCCAGCAGTGCGCTTGGTCAGCCCCAGCATTTT
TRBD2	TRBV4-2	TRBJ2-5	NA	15	CASSLGLAGGETQYF	TGTGCCAGCAGCTTGGGACTAGCGGGGGGAGAGACCCAGTACTTC
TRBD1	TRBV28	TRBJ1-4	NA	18	CASSLSLPGQGKEEKLFF	TGTGCCAGCAGTTTATCCCTCCCAGGACAGGGCAAAGAAGAAAAACTGTTTTTT